A single TCR beta chain is shown here with its context. What it binds is not known. Researchers ran the PCR with 60 Vbeta and 13 Jbeta primers. Using immunoSEQ multiplex PCR, the repertoire was profiled, and TCRdb retains in-frame clones only, with some absent. The sample lists more than 85,000 clones, approximately 79% occurring once. Donors counted as nominally healthy when sampled, yet unrecorded immune exposures were likely. The V and J ends lost 5 bases and 7 bases respectively, with 12 bases between them. The CDR3 contains 14 residues. The germline CDR1 and CDR2 sequences are LNHDA and SQIVND (reference sequence). The data are from a study of cytomegalovirus exposure and HLA in healthy donors. Findings and limits, study-wide: Later on, a genetic analysis was performed. It linked a missense variant in DCLRE1C with V- and J-gene trimming of TCR beta. According to an earlier analysis, most TCR beta V segments yielded productive rearrangements about 87% or about 30% of the time. As confirmed in vitro, a few CMV-associated chains were specific for CMV antigens.

Sequenced input: PBMCs. V and J are TRBV19 and TRBJ1-6, with unresolved D. The receptor was isolated from a young man in good health and CMV-seropositive. The CDR3 reads CASSPRSGNSPLHF. The CDR3 DNA is TGTGCCAGTAGTCCCAGGTCGGGAAATTCACCCCTCCACTTT.